Listed below are T cell receptor beta chains from one sample, sequenced in a study of T cells in Graves' hyperthyroidism and ophthalmopathy. One entry per CDR3 protein, called by TCRdb with MiXCR from the multiplex PCR reads. Of a few hundred thousand distinct CDR3 sequences in the sample, roughly a fifth were seen once. Material for sequencing was blood. The receptors shown here come from a man aged 50 to 60 with Graves' ophthalmopathy. Both conserved end residues are part of each CDR3. Each record gives: clone size, CDR3 length, D gene, V gene, J gene, CDR3 DNA, CDR3 protein. A D gene is named only where the DNA matches it firmly. Rows may omit the clone size; those that give it use once, few, many or a size class.

NA,14,TRBD2,TRBV20-1,TRBJ2-1,TGCAGTGCTAGACTAGCGGGAGCCGAGGATGAGCAGTTCTTC,CSARLAGAEDEQFF
once,14,NA,TRBV9,TRBJ2-7,TGTGCCAGCAGCGGGGGGGGGACAGGCGGCCGACAGTACTTC,CASSGGGTGGRQYF
few,15,TRBD1,TRBV24-1,TRBJ2-5,TGTGCCACCATTAACAGGGGAAGGGTCCAAGAGACCCAGTACTTC,CATINRGRVQETQYF
few,14,NA,TRBV28,TRBJ2-1,TGTGCCATCCAGAGGGCTATAGCTTGGAATGAGCAGTTCTTC,CAIQRAIAWNEQFF
few,16,NA,TRBV15,TRBJ2-1,TGTGCCACCAGCAGAGATTCCATAAGTTACTACAATGAGCAGTTCTTC,CATSRDSISYYNEQFF
NA,13,TRBD1,TRBV27,TRBJ2-7,TGTGCCAGCAGTTTGACAGGGTTCTACGAGCAGTACTTC,CASSLTGFYEQYF
NA,12,NA,TRBV24-1,TRBJ1-2,TGTGCCACCAGTGATACCGGGATTGGCTACACCTTC,CATSDTGIGYTF
NA,13,TRBD1,TRBV29-1,TRBJ1-5,TGCAGCGTTTCAGGGGGCAGCAATCAGCCCCAGCATTTT,CSVSGGSNQPQHF
many,14,TRBD1,TRBV20-1,TRBJ1-4,TGCAGTGCTAGCAGGGGGCAGCCAGTTGAAAAACTGTTTTTT,CSASRGQPVEKLFF
many,17,NA,TRBV7-8,TRBJ1-1,TGTGCCAGCAGCTTAGCGGGGGGTACCGTTCGGGCCCCTGAAGCTTTCTTT,CASSLAGGTVRAPEAFF
NA,14,NA,TRBV20-1,TRBJ2-1,TGCAGTGCTATCGGCCGGCTAGCGAACAATGAGCAGTTCTTC,CSAIGRLANNEQFF
many,15,TRBD2,TRBV9,TRBJ2-1,TGTGCCAGCAGCCCAGATGTAGCGGGAGGTCGTGAGCAGTTCTTC,CASSPDVAGGREQFF
NA,13,NA,TRBV20-1,TRBJ2-5,TGCAGTGCCCTCAGCCCGACGGGAGAGACCCAGTACTTC,CSALSPTGETQYF
few,14,NA,TRBV18,TRBJ1-1,TGTGCCAGCTCACCGGGCAGGACGGGGCATGAAGCTTTCTTT,CASSPGRTGHEAFF
NA,16,TRBD2,TRBV6-1,TRBJ2-1,TGTGCCAGCAGTGATCAAGGACTAGCGGGATACAATGAGCAGTTCTTC,CASSDQGLAGYNEQFF
once,16,NA,TRBV9,TRBJ2-3,TGTGCCAGCAGCGTAGGATCGGACCCCGTTACGAATACGCAGTATTTT,CASSVGSDPVTNTQYF
many,13,NA,TRBV10-3,TRBJ2-7,TGTGCCATCAGTGGGGGGTCGCGGAGCGAGCAGTACTTC,CAISGGSRSEQYF
NA,15,TRBD2,TRBV11-3,TRBJ2-5,TGTGCCAGCAGCTTAGATGGGACGGGAGGAGAGACCCAGTACTTC,CASSLDGTGGETQYF
few,19,TRBD1,TRBV5-8,TRBJ1-1,TGTGCCAGCAGCTTGGCCGGGTGGGGGACAGGTAGAATAAACACTGAAGCTTTCTTT,CASSLAGWGTGRINTEAFF
many,12,NA,TRBV28,TRBJ1-1,TGTGCCAGCATCGAACGGAACACTGAAGCTTTCTTT,CASIERNTEAFF